This record covers a single T cell receptor (beta chain). This sample was included in a study of blood T cell repertoires in COVID-19. Study in general: The origin of the acute and convalescent COVID-19 samples was the United States, Italy and Spain. Sources were T cells, B-cell-depleted T cells, or PBMCs; the material itself was cDNA or gDNA.

Enrolment of Seattle patients took place during active infection, and they were followed longitudinally. This CDR3 has 14 residues. V shed 3 bases and J 4 bases; nucleotides not matched to a gene: 4. CDR1 is LGHDT and CDR2 is YNNKEL in the germline V gene (reference sequence). Per the original methods: Scientists estimated how many nucleated cells there were by amplifying reference gene primers. Measured with immunoSEQ multiplex PCR; TCRdb has only the in-frame clones, and not every one. That table gives V, J and clone size, and the DNA gave D and trimming. The sample has roughly 15,000 clones; approximately 88% are singletons.

The sequence came from an elderly woman with COVID-19, enrolled during active disease. V is TRBV3-1 (or the pseudogene TRBV3-2) and J is TRBJ2-3, with TRBD1 identical over 7 bases. The sample taken for sequencing was peripheral blood. The CDR3 DNA reads as TGTGCCAGCAGCCATGAGACAGGGCCAGATACGCAGTATTTT. This gives the protein CASSHETGPDTQYF.